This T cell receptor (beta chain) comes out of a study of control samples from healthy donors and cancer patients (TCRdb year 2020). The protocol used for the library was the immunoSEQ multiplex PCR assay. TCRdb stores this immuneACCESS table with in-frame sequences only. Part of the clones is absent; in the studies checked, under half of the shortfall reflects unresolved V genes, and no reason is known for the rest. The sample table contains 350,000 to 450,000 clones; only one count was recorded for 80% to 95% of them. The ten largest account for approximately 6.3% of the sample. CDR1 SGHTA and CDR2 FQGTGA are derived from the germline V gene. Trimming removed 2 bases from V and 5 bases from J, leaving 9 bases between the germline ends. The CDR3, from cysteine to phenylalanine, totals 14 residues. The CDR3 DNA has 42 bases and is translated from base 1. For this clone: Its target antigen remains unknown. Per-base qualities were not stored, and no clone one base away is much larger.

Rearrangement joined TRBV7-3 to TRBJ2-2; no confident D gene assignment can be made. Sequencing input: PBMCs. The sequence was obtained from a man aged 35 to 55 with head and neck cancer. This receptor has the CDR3 CASSLLLETGELFF. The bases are TGTGCCAGCAGCTTACTCCTGGAAACCGGGGAGCTGTTTTTT. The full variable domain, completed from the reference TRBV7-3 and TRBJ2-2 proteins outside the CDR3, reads GAGVSQTPSNKVTEKGKYVELRCDPISGHTALYWYRQSLGQGPEFLIYFQGTGAADDSGLPNDRFFAVRPEGSVSTLKIQRTERGDSAVYLCASSLLLETGELFFGEGSRLTVL.